The 30 T cell receptor beta chains listed next were all sequenced from one sample in a study of blood T cell repertoires in COVID-19. Generated by immunoSEQ multiplex PCR, the TCRdb table keeps only in-frame clones and is missing some. The profile covers around 300,000 clones, with roughly 90% appearing a single time and 2% to 3% taken by the ten largest. Input material: peripheral blood. The receptors originated from a man aged 18 to 29 with active or convalescent COVID-19.

V gene TRBV5-1 combines with J gene TRBJ2-7; tentative D call: TRBD2 (6 bases). Germline values: CDR1 SGHRS, CDR2 YFSETQ. This CDR3 spans 13 amino acids. V dropped 4 bases and J dropped 6 bases, with 14 bases sitting between them. The CDR3 protein is CASSPSGGTEQYF. CDR3 sequence (DNA): TGCGCCAGCAGCCCAAGCGGCGGGACCGAGCAGTACTTC.

The chain recombines TRBV9 with TRBJ2-3; TRBD2 matches at 7 bases. Germline assignment: CDR1 SGDLS and CDR2 YYNGEE. The V gene end was trimmed by 5 bases and the J gene end by 1 base; junction bases not matched to a gene: 7. The CDR3 covers 15 residues. This CDR3 reads CASRPLGGGTDTQYF. In nucleotides, the CDR3 is TGTGCCAGCAGGCCCTTGGGGGGGGGCACAGATACGCAGTATTTT.

The chain employs TRBV27 and TRBJ2-3, with D perhaps matching TRBD2 (5 bases). Germline V CDR1 and CDR2: MNHEY, SMNVEV (reference sequence). CDR3 length: 12 amino acids. Trimming shortened V by 6 bases and J by 4 bases, and 8 bases separated the two germline ends. The CDR3 spells CASRRGADTQYF. The CDR3 DNA is TGTGCCAGCAGACGGGGTGCAGATACGCAGTATTTT.

V and J are TRBV19 and TRBJ2-7; weak D call: TRBD1 (6 bases). Trimming stripped 3 bases from V and 1 base from J, with 10 bases between. Germline CDR1 LNHDA, CDR2 SQIVND (reference sequence). The length of the CDR3 is 14 residues. The CDR3 DNA follows: TGTGCCAGTAGTATCCCCGGACAGTCCTACGAGCAGTACTTC. Protein product: CASSIPGQSYEQYF. The complete variable domain, with remaining parts taken from reference TRBV19 and TRBJ2-7, reads DGGITQSPKYLFRKEGQNVTLSCEQNLNHDAMYWYRQDPGQGLRLIYYSQIVNDFQKGDIAEGYSVSREKKESFPLTVTSAQKNPTAFYLCASSIPGQSYEQYFGPGTRLTVT.

The chain employs TRBV6-2 or TRBV6-3 and TRBJ2-3, with 7 bases fitting TRBD2. The trim removed 0 bases at V and 1 base at J, leaving 4 bases unmatched. Germline V gene sequence: CDR1 MNHEY, CDR2 SVGEGT. This CDR3 spans 16 amino acids. CDR3 amino acids: CASSYSIAGGTDTQYF. CDR3 sequence (DNA): TGTGCCAGCAGTTACTCGATCGCGGGGGGCACAGATACGCAGTATTTT.

The chain combines TRBV3-1 (or the pseudogene TRBV3-2) with TRBJ2-2, with unresolved D. Per the germline V gene, CDR1 is LGHDT and CDR2 is YNNKEL (reference sequence). The CDR3 is 12 residues long. The ends were cut back, 4 bases at V and 7 bases at J, with 7 bases in the middle. The CDR3 coding sequence is TGTGCCAGCAGCCTTCGAGGCGGGGAGCTGTTTTTT. Its protein is CASSLRGGELFF.

This clone was detected only once. The chain couples TRBV27 to TRBJ2-7; perhaps TRBD2 as D (5 bases). CDR3 length: 13 residues. Germline V gene data show CDR1 as MNHEY and CDR2 as SMNVEV (reference sequence). Deletions cut 5 bases from V and 9 bases from J, with 17 bases between. The CDR3 loop reads CASSGRGTFWQYF. The DNA for the CDR3 is TGTGCCAGCAGTGGCCGGGGAACCTTTTGGCAGTACTTC.

The chain is built from TRBV5-1 and TRBJ2-2, with 8 bases that match TRBD2. The CDR3 extends over 15 amino acids. The germline gives CDR1 SGHRS, CDR2 YFSETQ. The junction had 3 bases not matched to a gene; V was cut back by 1 base and J by 4 bases. The CDR3, as DNA: TGCGCCAGCAGCTTGTACGCGGGGGGCACCGGGGAGCTGTTTTTT. Translation: CASSLYAGGTGELFF.

The V call is TRBV4-3, the J call TRBJ2-6, with a tentative D call TRBD2 (6 bases). The germline V gene has CDR1 LGHNA and CDR2 YSLEER. CDR3 length: 16 residues. V was shortened by 4 bases and J by 0 bases, with 10 bases between the two germline ends. The CDR3: CASSLSEGSGANVLTF. CDR3 nucleotide sequence: TGCGCCAGCAGCCTTTCGGAGGGCTCTGGGGCCAACGTCCTGACTTTC.

The gene calls are TRBV6-4 and TRBJ2-5, with 14 bases aligning to TRBD2. The CDR3 runs 16 residues. Germline V gene lookup returns CDR1 MRHNA and CDR2 SNTAGT. V trimming: 7 bases; J trimming: 2 bases; junction bases outside the gene matches: 6. The CDR3 DNA reads TGTGCCAGCAAACGACTAGCGGGGGGGATTCAAGAGACCCAGTACTTC. It encodes CASKRLAGGIQETQYF.

The V and J genes are TRBV4-1 and TRBJ2-7, with D perhaps TRBD1 (6 bases). Between the trimmed V and J ends, which lost 0 bases and 0 bases, there was a span of 9 bases. The CDR3 is 15 amino acids. The germline V gene has CDR1 MGHRA and CDR2 YSYEKL. The CDR3 DNA is TGCGCCAGCAGCCAAGAGACAGGTAACTCCTACGAGCAGTACTTC. Translated: CASSQETGNSYEQYF.

This clone was observed a single time. The gene calls are TRBV20-1 and TRBJ1-1, with D uncertain. V was cut by 3 bases and J by 1 base, with 9 bases left in between. The germline gives CDR1 DFQATT, CDR2 SNEGSKA (reference sequence). This CDR3 is built from 13 residues. DNA of the CDR3: TGCAGTGCTAGTGTAGGCGGGAACACTGAAGCTTTCTTT. This gives the protein CSASVGGNTEAFF.

The chain joins TRBV27 to TRBJ1-5; TRBD1 is a possible D gene (5 bases). Trimming took 5 bases from V and 2 from J, leaving 16 bases between them. CDR3 length: 16 amino acids. Germline V gene sequence: CDR1 MNHEY, CDR2 SMNVEV (reference sequence). CDR3 sequence reads: CASSLSRAQGNQPQHF. The CDR3 DNA is TGTGCCAGCAGTCTAAGTAGGGCACAGGGCAATCAGCCCCAGCATTTT.

The chain is built from TRBV2 and TRBJ2-5; 10 bases fit TRBD1. The V segment lost 2 bases and the J segment 3 bases; nucleotides outside the gene matches: 9. The CDR3 covers 17 residues. The germline V gene has CDR1 SNHLY and CDR2 FYNNEI. In nucleotides, the CDR3 is TGTGCCAGCAGTGAACGAGGGACAGGGGTCCGAGAAGAGACCCAGTACTTC. Its translation: CASSERGTGVREETQYF. The whole variable domain, filled in from reference TRBV2 and TRBJ2-5, reads EPEVTQTPSHQVTQMGQEVILRCVPISNHLYFYWYRQILGQKVEFLVSFYNNEISEKSEIFDDQFSVERPDGSNFTLKIRSTKLEDSAMYFCASSERGTGVREETQYFGPGTRLLVL.

This clone appeared once. This chain links TRBV6-5 with TRBJ1-4; D not certain. Germline V CDR1 and CDR2: MNHEY, SVGAGI. V lost 8 bases to trimming and J lost 11 bases, with 12 bases between them. This CDR3 is 11 amino acids long. CDR3 sequence (DNA): TGTGCCAGCGATTGGGTGGAGAAACTGTTTTTT. Translation gives CASDWVEKLFF.

This rearrangement joins TRBV4-1 to TRBJ1-5, with TRBD1 as a possible D gene (6 bases). CDR3 size: 15 residues. Germline V gene lookup returns CDR1 MGHRA and CDR2 YSYEKL. Trimming left V 3 bases short and J 5 bases short, with 14 bases between. CDR3 DNA: TGCGCCAGCAGCCAGAGGGGCCAGGGGCATCAGCCCCAGCATTTT. Protein: CASSQRGQGHQPQHF.

J is TRBJ1-3 and V is TRBV2; D is unclear. The germline V and J ends were trimmed by 7 bases and 4 bases, with 17 bases remaining between them. The CDR3 has 15 amino acids. From germline, CDR1 is SNHLY and CDR2 FYNNEI. The CDR3 region is CASTTGIPLGNTIYF. The CDR3 nucleotides read TGTGCCAGCACCACGGGTATTCCCCTCGGAAACACCATATATTTT.

The chain uses TRBV25-1 and TRBJ2-5, with TRBD1 identical over 9 bases. Germline CDR1 and CDR2: MGHDK and SYGVNS. Trimming cost V 7 bases and J 5 bases; bases outside gene matches: 11. The CDR3 extends over 15 amino acids. In DNA, the CDR3 is TGTGCCAGCACTGACCGGGACAGGGTTATCGAGACCCAGTACTTC. Translated, it gives CASTDRDRVIETQYF.

The chain combines TRBV7-3 with TRBJ2-3; TRBD1 matches 9 bases. This CDR3 comprises 18 residues. V lost 4 bases and J lost 5; bases outside the gene matches: 16. Germline loops: CDR1 SGHTA, CDR2 FQGTGA. The CDR3 DNA reads TGTGCCAGCAGCTCCCGACAACCGGGACAGGGCCTAGAAGATACGCAGTATTTT. The encoded protein is CASSSRQPGQGLEDTQYF.

This rearrangement joins TRBV25-1 to TRBJ1-4, with D possibly being TRBD1 (5 bases). The ends were cut back, 3 bases at V and 4 bases at J, with 12 bases in the middle. Germline-derived CDR1 and CDR2 are MGHDK and SYGVNS. CDR3 length equals 15 residues. CDR3 protein: CASSDLYGGNEKLFF. The CDR3 DNA is TGTGCCAGCAGTGATCTCTACGGGGGTAATGAAAAACTGTTTTTT.

Notes on this clone: Other DNA sequences in the same sample also yield this CDR3. This CDR3 is CASSTYYEQYF. The CDR3 DNA is TGTGCCAGCAGTACCTATTACGAGCAGTACTTC. The rearrangement uses TRBV28 and TRBJ2-7; D is uncertain. The CDR3 contains 11 residues. CDR1 and CDR2 (germline): MDHEN, SYDVKM. V was cut by 5 bases and J by 4 bases, with 6 bases left in between.

In this sample, this clone turned up once. CDR3 coding DNA: TGCAGCGTTCCAAGACTAGCGGGAGGGCGATGGGAGACCCAGTACTTC. Encoded protein: CSVPRLAGGRWETQYF. The chain uses TRBV29-1 and TRBJ2-5, with TRBD2 identical over 14 bases. The trim removed 5 bases at V and 5 bases at J, leaving 10 bases unmatched. The CDR3 sequence is 16 residues long. CDR1 is SQVTM, CDR2 ANQGSEA, per germline.

This chain links TRBV28 with TRBJ2-7, with D possibly matching TRBD2 (6 bases). V lost 6 bases to trimming and J lost 1 base, with 19 bases between them. The CDR3 runs 16 residues. Germline-derived CDR1 and CDR2 are MDHEN and SYDVKM. CDR3 amino acids: CASSRPVGLLSYEQYF. CDR3 in DNA: TGTGCCAGCAGCCGCCCAGTGGGACTCCTTTCCTACGAGCAGTACTTC.

The chain uses TRBV18 and TRBJ2-7; 9 positions agree with TRBD2. The CDR3 has 16 residues. V was pared by 3 bases and J by 4 bases, with 10 bases of the junction left unmatched. CDR1 and CDR2 from the germline V gene are KGHSH and LQKENI. The CDR3 region is CASSPRSSGEQYEQYF. The DNA of the CDR3 is TGTGCCAGCTCACCGAGGTCTAGCGGGGAGCAATACGAGCAGTACTTC.

The chain combines TRBV7-3 with TRBJ2-4; TRBD2 matches 7 bases. V shed 0 bases and J 0 bases; nucleotides not matched to a gene: 2. The CDR3 is made up of 16 amino acids. Germline-derived CDR1 and CDR2 are SGHTA and FQGTGA. This CDR3 reads CASSLTAGEAKNIQYF. CDR3 bases: TGTGCCAGCAGCTTAACGGCGGGGGAAGCCAAAAACATTCAGTACTTC.

This clone has just one count. The J gene is TRBJ1-1, the V gene TRBV4-3, with TRBD1 as a possible D gene (5 bases). CDR3 length: 16 residues. Trimming cost V 0 bases and J 0 bases, with 11 bases left between them. The germline V gene encodes CDR1 LGHNA and CDR2 YSLEER. In nucleotides, the CDR3 is TGCGCCAGCAGCCAAGATGGAGCAGGGTTGAACACTGAAGCTTTCTTT. Its protein product is CASSQDGAGLNTEAFF.

The rearrangement uses TRBV14 and TRBJ1-2; no reliable D call. The V and J ends lost 1 base and 4 bases respectively, with 7 bases between them. The V gene's germline CDR1 is SGHDN and CDR2 FVKESK. The CDR3 length is 13 residues. The DNA for the CDR3 is TGTGCCAGCAGCCAAGTACAAACCTATGGCTACACCTTC. Translation gives CASSQVQTYGYTF.

J is TRBJ1-5 and V is TRBV12-5; the D gene is possibly TRBD1 (5 bases). The CDR3 length is 15 residues. V lost 7 bases to trimming and J lost 3 bases, with 16 bases between them. The V gene's germline CDR1 is LGHNT and CDR2 FRNRAP. This CDR3 is CASATYGGYNQPQHF. The CDR3 DNA reads TGTGCTAGTGCCACCTATGGGGGGTACAATCAGCCCCAGCATTTT.

This chain joins TRBV11-2 and TRBJ2-5; D is possibly TRBD2 (6 bases). Germline CDR1 is SGHAT and CDR2 is FQNNGV. V dropped 1 base and J dropped 2 bases, with 8 bases sitting between them. The CDR3 length is 14 residues. The CDR3 loop is CASSLGAGQETQYF. The CDR3 DNA follows: TGTGCCAGCAGCTTAGGTGCGGGACAAGAGACCCAGTACTTC.

The genes are TRBV19 and TRBJ1-1; D is perhaps TRBD1 (5 bases). The CDR3 covers 15 residues. Germline CDR1 is LNHDA and CDR2 is SQIVND (reference sequence). The V and J ends lost 6 bases and 5 bases respectively, with 19 bases between them. The CDR3 loop is CASSDDGGGWTEAFF. CDR3 DNA sequence: TGTGCCAGTAGCGACGATGGGGGGGGATGGACTGAAGCTTTCTTT.